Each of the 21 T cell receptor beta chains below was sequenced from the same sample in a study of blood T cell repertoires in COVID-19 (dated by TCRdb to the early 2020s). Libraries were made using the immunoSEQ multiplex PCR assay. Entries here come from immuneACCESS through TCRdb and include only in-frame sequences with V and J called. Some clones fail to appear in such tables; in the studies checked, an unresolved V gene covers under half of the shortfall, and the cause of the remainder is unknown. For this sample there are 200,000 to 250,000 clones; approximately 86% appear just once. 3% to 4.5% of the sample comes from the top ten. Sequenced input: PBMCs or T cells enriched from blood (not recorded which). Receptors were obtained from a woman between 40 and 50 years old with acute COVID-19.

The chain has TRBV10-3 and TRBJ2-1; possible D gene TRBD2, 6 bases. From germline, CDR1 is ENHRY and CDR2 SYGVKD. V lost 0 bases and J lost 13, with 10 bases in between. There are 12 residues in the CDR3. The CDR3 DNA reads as TGTGCCATCAGTGAGTCGGAGCGGGCCCAGTTCTTC. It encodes CAISESERAQFF.

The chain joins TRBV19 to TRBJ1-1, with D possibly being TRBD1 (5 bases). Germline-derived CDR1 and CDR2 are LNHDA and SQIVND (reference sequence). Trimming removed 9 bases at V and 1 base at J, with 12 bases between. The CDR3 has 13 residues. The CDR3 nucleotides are TGTGCCAGCTGGGACTTACCGAACACTGAAGCTTTCTTT. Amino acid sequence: CASWDLPNTEAFF.

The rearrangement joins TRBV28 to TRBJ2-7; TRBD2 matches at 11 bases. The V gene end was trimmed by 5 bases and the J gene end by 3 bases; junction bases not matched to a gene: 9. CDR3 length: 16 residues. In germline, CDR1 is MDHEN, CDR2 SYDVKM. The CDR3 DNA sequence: TGTGCCAGCAGTCCCCGGGGTAGCGGGAGGGTCTACGAGCAGTACTTC. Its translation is CASSPRGSGRVYEQYF.

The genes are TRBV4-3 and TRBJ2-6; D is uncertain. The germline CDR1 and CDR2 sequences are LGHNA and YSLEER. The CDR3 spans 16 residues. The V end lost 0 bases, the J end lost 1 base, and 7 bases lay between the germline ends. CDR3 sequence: CASSQDFFSGANVLTF. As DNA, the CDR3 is TGCGCCAGCAGCCAAGATTTCTTTTCTGGGGCCAACGTCCTGACTTTC.

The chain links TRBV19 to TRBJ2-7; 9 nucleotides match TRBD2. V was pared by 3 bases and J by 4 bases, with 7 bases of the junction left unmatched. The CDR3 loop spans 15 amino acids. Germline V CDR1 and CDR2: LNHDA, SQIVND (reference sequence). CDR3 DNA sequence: TGTGCCAGTAGTATGGTGACTAGCGGAATATACGAGCAGTACTTC. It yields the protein CASSMVTSGIYEQYF.

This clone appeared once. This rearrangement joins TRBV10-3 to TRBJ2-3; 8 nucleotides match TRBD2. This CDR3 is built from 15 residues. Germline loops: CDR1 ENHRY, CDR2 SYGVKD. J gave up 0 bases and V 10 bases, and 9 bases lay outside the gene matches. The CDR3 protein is CATYRASGSTDTQYF. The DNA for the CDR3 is TGTGCCACATACAGGGCTAGCGGGAGCACAGATACGCAGTATTTT.

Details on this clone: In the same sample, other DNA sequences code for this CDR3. The CDR3 is CASSLAGGGETQYF. The CDR3 DNA reads TGTGCCAGCAGCTTGGCGGGAGGAGGAGAGACCCAGTACTTC. This chain joins TRBV7-3 and TRBJ2-5, with TRBD2 identical over 8 bases. This CDR3 comprises 14 residues. Trimming took 3 bases from V and 4 from J; bases not matched to a gene: 4. The V gene's germline CDR1 is SGHTA and CDR2 FQGTGA. The full variable domain, completed using reference TRBV7-3 and TRBJ2-5, is GAGVSQTPSNKVTEKGKYVELRCDPISGHTALYWYRQSLGQGPEFLIYFQGTGAADDSGLPNDRFFAVRPEGSVSTLKIQRTERGDSAVYLCASSLAGGGETQYFGPGTRLLVL.

In DNA, the CDR3 is TGTGCCAGCAGCTTAGTCGCCGGCAGGTCCTTCTCCTACTCTGGGGCCAACGTCCTGACTTTC. It specifies CASSLVAGRSFSYSGANVLTF. This chain links TRBV13 with TRBJ2-6; D ambiguous. The CDR3 runs to 21 residues. Germline CDR1 is PRHDT and CDR2 is FYEKMQ (reference sequence). V was pared by 1 base and J by 0 bases, with 22 bases between.

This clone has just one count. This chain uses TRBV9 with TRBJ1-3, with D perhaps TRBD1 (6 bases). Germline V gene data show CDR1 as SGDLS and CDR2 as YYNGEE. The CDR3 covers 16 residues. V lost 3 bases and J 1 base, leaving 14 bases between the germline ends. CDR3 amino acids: CASSAILQGSGNTIYF. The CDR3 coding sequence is TGTGCCAGCAGCGCGATACTCCAGGGGTCTGGAAACACCATATATTTT.

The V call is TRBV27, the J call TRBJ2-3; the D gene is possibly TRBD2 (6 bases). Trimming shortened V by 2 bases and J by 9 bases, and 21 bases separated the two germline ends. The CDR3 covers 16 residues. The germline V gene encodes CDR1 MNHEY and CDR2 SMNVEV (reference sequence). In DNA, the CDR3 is TGTGCCAGCAGTTTACAGAGCCCGGGAGTAGGAGGAACGCAGTATTTT. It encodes CASSLQSPGVGGTQYF.

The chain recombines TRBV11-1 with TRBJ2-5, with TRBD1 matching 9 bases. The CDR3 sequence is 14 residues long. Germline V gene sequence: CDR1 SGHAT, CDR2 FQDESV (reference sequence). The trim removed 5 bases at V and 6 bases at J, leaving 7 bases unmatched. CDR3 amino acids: CASSTGTGKKTQYF. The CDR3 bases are TGTGCCAGCAGCACCGGGACAGGGAAGAAGACCCAGTACTTC.

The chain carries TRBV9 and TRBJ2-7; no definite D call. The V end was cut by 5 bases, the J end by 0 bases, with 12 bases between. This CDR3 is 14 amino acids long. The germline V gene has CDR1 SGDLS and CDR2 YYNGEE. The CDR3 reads CASSVSSGSYEQYF. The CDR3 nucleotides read TGTGCCAGCAGTGTTAGCTCCGGCTCCTACGAGCAGTACTTC.

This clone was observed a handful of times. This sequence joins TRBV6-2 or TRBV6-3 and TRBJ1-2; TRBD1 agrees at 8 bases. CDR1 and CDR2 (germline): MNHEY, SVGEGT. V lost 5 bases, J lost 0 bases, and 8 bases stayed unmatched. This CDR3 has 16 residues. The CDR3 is CASSASMGQANYGYTF. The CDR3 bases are TGTGCCAGCAGTGCCTCCATGGGACAGGCTAACTATGGCTACACCTTC.

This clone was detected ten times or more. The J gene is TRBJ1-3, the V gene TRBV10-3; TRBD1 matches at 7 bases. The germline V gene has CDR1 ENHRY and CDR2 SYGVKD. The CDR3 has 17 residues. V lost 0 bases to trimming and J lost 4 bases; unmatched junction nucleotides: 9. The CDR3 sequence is CAISESTPGGAGNTIYF. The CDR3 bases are TGTGCCATCAGTGAGTCGACTCCAGGGGGTGCAGGAAACACCATATATTTT.

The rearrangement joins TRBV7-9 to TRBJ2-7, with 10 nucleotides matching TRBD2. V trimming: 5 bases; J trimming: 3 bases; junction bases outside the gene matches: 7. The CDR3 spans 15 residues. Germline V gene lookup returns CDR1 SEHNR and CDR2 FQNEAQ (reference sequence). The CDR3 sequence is CASSRHGLADYEQYF. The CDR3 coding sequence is TGTGCCAGCAGCCGACACGGACTAGCGGACTACGAGCAGTACTTC.

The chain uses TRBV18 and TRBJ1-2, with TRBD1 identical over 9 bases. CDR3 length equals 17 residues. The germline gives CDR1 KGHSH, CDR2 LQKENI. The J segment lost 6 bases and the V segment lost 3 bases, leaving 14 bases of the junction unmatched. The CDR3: CASSPGQGNNRLDGYTF. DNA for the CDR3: TGTGCCAGCTCACCCGGACAGGGGAATAACCGGCTAGATGGCTACACCTTC.

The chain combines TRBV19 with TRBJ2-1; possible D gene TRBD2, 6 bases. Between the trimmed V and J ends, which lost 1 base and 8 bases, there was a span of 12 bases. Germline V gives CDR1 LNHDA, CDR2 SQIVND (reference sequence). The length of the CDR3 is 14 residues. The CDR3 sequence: CASSIGRGPHEQFF. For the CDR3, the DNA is TGTGCCAGTAGTATAGGGCGGGGTCCACATGAGCAGTTCTTC.

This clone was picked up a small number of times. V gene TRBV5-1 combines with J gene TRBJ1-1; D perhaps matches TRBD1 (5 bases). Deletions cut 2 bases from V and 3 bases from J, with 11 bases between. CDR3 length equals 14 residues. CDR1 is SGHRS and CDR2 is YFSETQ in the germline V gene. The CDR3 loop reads CASSFRVGYTEAFF. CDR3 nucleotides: TGCGCCAGCAGCTTCAGGGTTGGGTACACTGAAGCTTTCTTT.

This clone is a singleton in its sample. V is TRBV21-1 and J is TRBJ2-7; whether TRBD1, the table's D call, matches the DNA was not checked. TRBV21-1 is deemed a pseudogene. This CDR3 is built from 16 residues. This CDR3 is CASSSAGRDRGYEQYF. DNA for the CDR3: TGTGCCAGCAGCTCCGCCGGTCGGGACAGGGGCTACGAGCAGTACTTC.

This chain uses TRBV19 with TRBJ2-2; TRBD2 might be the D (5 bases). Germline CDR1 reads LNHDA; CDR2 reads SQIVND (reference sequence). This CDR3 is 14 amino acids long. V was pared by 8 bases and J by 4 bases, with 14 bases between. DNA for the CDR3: TGTGCCAGTTCGCGGGCCCGAGTCACCGGGGAGCTGTTTTTT. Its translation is CASSRARVTGELFF.

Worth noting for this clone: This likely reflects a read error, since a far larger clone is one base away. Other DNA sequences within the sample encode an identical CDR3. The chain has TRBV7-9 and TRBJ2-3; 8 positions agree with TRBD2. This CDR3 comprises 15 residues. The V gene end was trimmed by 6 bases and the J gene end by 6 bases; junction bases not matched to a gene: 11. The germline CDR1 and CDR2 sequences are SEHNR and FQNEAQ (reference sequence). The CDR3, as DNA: TGTGCCAGCAGTTTATGGGGACTAGAGCTGGATACGCAGTATTTT. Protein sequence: CASSLWGLELDTQYF. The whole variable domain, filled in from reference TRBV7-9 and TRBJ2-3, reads DTGVSQNPRHKITKRGQNVTFRCDPISEHNRLYWYRQTLGQGPEFLTYFQNEAQLEKSRLLSDRFSAERPKGSFSTLEIQRTEQGDSAMYLCASSLWGLELDTQYFGPGTRLTVL.